This T cell receptor (beta chain) was identified during a study of T-cell reconstitution after alpha-beta-depleted transplantation in children. Researchers prepared the TCRbeta library using unique molecular identifiers, the study reports. TCRdb used MiXCR to reprocess the PCR reads, holding one entry per CDR3 protein. This table has hundreds of thousands of distinct CDR3 sequences, 6.5% to 9% appearing once. This clonotype was counted many times. The sequence was obtained from a male patient younger than 18 who had a stem cell transplant for acute lymphoblastic leukemia, so the T cells may come from the graft donor. Sample: PBMCs, mostly from graft donor cells, taken 180 days after TCRalphabeta/CD19-depleted stem cell transplant.

In nucleotides, the CDR3 is TGTGCCAGCAGCTTAGACGGAGTGAGGACCCAGTACTTC. It specifies CASSLDGVRTQYF. The V and J genes are TRBV7-2 and TRBJ2-5; unclear D gene. The germline V gene has CDR1 SGHTA and CDR2 FQGNSA. The CDR3 has 13 residues. Trimming removed 1 base from V and 7 bases from J, with 10 bases in between.